Shown below are 32 T cell receptor beta chains from a single sample sequenced in a study of Ad26.COV2.S vaccination and SARS-CoV-2 variants. Treatment in this sample: 19 received Ad26.COV2.S at low or high dose, single or two shots; 5 received placebo; per-sample allocation not given. Collection of the samples took place on day 63 after the first injection of vaccine or placebo. Sequencing was performed with immunoSEQ multiplex PCR; in TCRdb, only in-frame clones are kept and a portion is missing. The sample lists about 350,000 clones, less than 90% occurring once. The sequencing here drew on peripheral blood, taken in a trial of Ad26.COV2.S vaccine versus placebo. These receptors were obtained from a person aged 18-60 years who received the Ad26.COV2.S COVID-19 vaccine or a placebo.

The chain uses TRBV28 and TRBJ1-2; D not certain. This CDR3 has 16 amino acids. Trimming shortened V by 6 bases and J by 3 bases, and 20 bases separated the two germline ends. Germline V CDR1 and CDR2: MDHEN, SYDVKM. The CDR3 DNA is TGTGCCAGCAGGCCAGCAGACGCAACAACTTACTATGGCTACACCTTC. As protein: CASRPADATTYYGYTF.

The V gene is TRBV13, the J gene TRBJ2-5, with D possibly TRBD2 on 5 matching bases. V was shortened by 8 bases and J by 4 bases, with 11 bases between the two germline ends. CDR1 is PRHDT, CDR2 FYEKMQ, per germline (reference sequence). The CDR3 is 12 amino acids. CDR3 residues: CASSRGRETQYF. The DNA for the CDR3 is TGTGCCAGCTCGAGAGGGCGAGAGACCCAGTACTTC. Full variable domain (outside the CDR3, taken from reference TRBV13 and TRBJ2-5): AAGVIQSPRHLIKEKRETATLKCYPIPRHDTVYWYQQGPGQDPQFLISFYEKMQSDKGSIPDRFSAQQFSDYHSELNMSSLELGDSALYFCASSRGRETQYFGPGTRLLVL.

This clone was picked up one time. This chain connects TRBV19 to TRBJ2-7; no definite D call. The V end lost 2 bases, the J end lost 6 bases, and 2 bases lay between the germline ends. Germline V gene lookup returns CDR1 LNHDA and CDR2 SQIVND (reference sequence). CDR3 length equals 10 residues. The CDR3 DNA reads as TGTGCCAGTAGTATAACCGAGCAGTACTTC. Its translation is CASSITEQYF.

The chain is built from TRBV14 and TRBJ2-7, with D maybe TRBD1 (6 bases). V was clipped by 2 bases and J by 0 bases, with 8 bases between them. There are 14 residues in the CDR3. Germline CDR1 SGHDN, CDR2 FVKESK. In DNA, the CDR3 is TGTGCCAGCAGCCAAAGGACAGTCTCCTACGAGCAGTACTTC. This sequence encodes CASSQRTVSYEQYF. The full variable domain, its missing parts supplied by reference TRBV14 and TRBJ2-7, is EAGVTQFPSHSVIEKGQTVTLRCDPISGHDNLYWYRRVMGKEIKFLLHFVKESKQDESGMPNNRFLAERTGGTYSTLKVQPAELEDSGVYFCASSQRTVSYEQYFGPGTRLTVT.

The chain joins TRBV12-3 or TRBV12-4 to TRBJ2-3; D call uncertain. V was cut by 11 bases and J by 1 base, with 7 bases left in between. The CDR3 contains 11 residues. This chain's CDR3 is CASRRTDTQYF. DNA for the CDR3: TGTGCCTCAAGACGCACAGATACGCAGTATTTT.

This clone was seen a handful of times. V is TRBV5-6 and J is TRBJ2-7; D perhaps matches TRBD1 (6 bases). Germline V gene sequence: CDR1 SGHDT, CDR2 YYEEEE. Trimming stripped 4 bases from V and 2 bases from J, with 13 bases between. The CDR3 contains 14 residues. CDR3 DNA sequence: TGTGCCAGCAGCCCCGGGGACACTGCCTACGAGCAGTACTTC. Translating it yields CASSPGDTAYEQYF.

This clone occurred once. The rearrangement links TRBV18 to TRBJ1-1; a possible D gene is TRBD1 (5 bases). The CDR3 is made up of 14 amino acids. V was cut by 3 bases and J by 1 base, with 9 bases left in between. The V gene's germline CDR1 is KGHSH and CDR2 LQKENI. CDR3 bases: TGTGCCAGCTCACCGGGGACGGCGAACACTGAAGCTTTCTTT. Its protein product is CASSPGTANTEAFF.

This clone was seen a handful of times. The chain uses TRBV6-5 and TRBJ2-5, with D perhaps given as TRBD1 or TRBD2 (6 bases each). CDR1 is MNHEY and CDR2 is SVGAGI in the germline V gene. V was trimmed by 6 bases and J by 4 bases, leaving 15 bases between them. The CDR3 runs to 14 residues. The CDR3 is CASSHPGAGETQYF. CDR3 DNA: TGTGCCAGCAGCCACCCGGGGGCGGGAGAGACCCAGTACTTC.

The V call is TRBV28, the J call TRBJ1-2; D perhaps matches TRBD1 (5 bases). V lost 2 bases, J lost 8 bases, and 12 bases lay in between. Per germline, CDR1 MDHEN and CDR2 SYDVKM. The CDR3 has 13 amino acids. CDR3 bases: TGTGCCAGCAGTTTAGTTGGGGGATTGGGCTACACCTTC. Residues: CASSLVGGLGYTF.

The rearrangement joins TRBV5-1 to TRBJ2-7; D not resolved. The V and J ends lost 0 bases and 0 bases respectively, with 10 bases between them. This CDR3 comprises 15 residues. The germline V gene encodes CDR1 SGHRS and CDR2 YFSETQ. The CDR3 sequence is CASSLGSHSSYEQYF. In nucleotides, the CDR3 is TGCGCCAGCAGCTTGGGGTCACATAGCTCCTACGAGCAGTACTTC.

This rearrangement joins TRBV28 to TRBJ1-6, with D hard to call. Trimming left V 5 bases short and J 8 bases short, with 13 bases between. Germline CDR1 and CDR2: MDHEN and SYDVKM. This CDR3 region has 14 residues. The CDR3 nucleotides read TGTGCCAGCAGTCCCTGGACGAGAGATTCACCCCTCCACTTT. It yields the protein CASSPWTRDSPLHF.

The chain links TRBV7-2 to TRBJ2-1; D ambiguous. CDR3 length equals 13 residues. The V end lost 1 base, the J end lost 6 bases, and 7 bases lay between the germline ends. Germline V gives CDR1 SGHTA, CDR2 FQGNSA. The CDR3 DNA is TGTGCCAGCAGCTTAGTAGTTGTCAATGAGCAGTTCTTC. This gives the protein CASSLVVVNEQFF.

Points on this clone: Other nucleotide sequences in the sample specify the same CDR3. The CDR3 DNA reads TGTGCCAGCTCACCCCGGGGCTCCTACGAGCAGTACTTC. Protein: CASSPRGSYEQYF. The chain couples TRBV18 to TRBJ2-7; possibly TRBD2 for D (5 bases). The CDR3 covers 13 residues. The V and J ends lost 3 bases and 0 bases respectively, with 6 bases between them. CDR1 KGHSH and CDR2 LQKENI come from the germline V gene. The full variable domain, in which reference TRBV18 and TRBJ2-7 provide the parts outside the CDR3, is NAGVMQNPRHLVRRRGQEARLRCSPMKGHSHVYWYRQLPEEGLKFMVYLQKENIIDESGMPKERFSAEFPKEGPSILRIQQVVRGDSAAYFCASSPRGSYEQYFGPGTRLTVT.

V gene TRBV6-5 combines with J gene TRBJ2-7, with D possibly TRBD2 on 6 matching bases. V lost 10 bases to trimming and J lost 5 bases, with 15 bases between them. CDR1 and CDR2 (germline): MNHEY, SVGAGI. This CDR3 contains 12 residues. CDR3 nucleotides: TGTGCCATTCCGGGACTCCGTGACGAGCAGTACTTC. Translated: CAIPGLRDEQYF.

The chain carries TRBV24-1 and TRBJ2-1; the match to TRBD1 covers 12 bases. The germline V gene has CDR1 KGHDR and CDR2 SFDVKD. The junction had 11 bases not matched to a gene; V was cut back by 4 bases and J by 8 bases. The CDR3 covers 17 residues. This CDR3 reads CATSDPMGTGGRDEQFF. CDR3 coding DNA: TGTGCCACCAGTGACCCTATGGGGACAGGGGGCAGGGATGAGCAGTTCTTC.

The chain recombines TRBV27 with TRBJ2-3; D is unresolved. This CDR3 is 15 amino acids long. Germline-derived CDR1 and CDR2 are MNHEY and SMNVEV (reference sequence). V gave up 3 bases and J gave up 2 bases, with 12 bases separating them. The CDR3 DNA reads as TGTGCCAGCAGTTTTGTTCGGCAGTTCACAGATACGCAGTATTTT. Its translation: CASSFVRQFTDTQYF.

This clone was observed once. The J gene is TRBJ2-7, the V gene TRBV4-2; a weak D match, TRBD1 (6 bases). The CDR3 has 21 residues. The germline gives CDR1 LGHNA, CDR2 YNFKEQ. Deletions cut 4 bases from V and 3 bases from J, with 34 bases between. The DNA of the CDR3 is TGTGCCAGCAGCCCTATACGAATAGGGGCCACCGAGACAGGCCAATACTACGAGCAGTACTTC. Protein: CASSPIRIGATETGQYYEQYF.

This sequence joins TRBV7-6 and TRBJ2-1, with 14 bases aligning to TRBD2. This CDR3 has 17 amino acids. Germline CDR1 and CDR2: SGHVS and FNYEAQ. V shed 4 bases, J shed 7 bases, and the junction held 9 bases outside the gene matches. The CDR3 spells CASSSGLAGGPGNEQFF. CDR3 bases: TGTGCCAGCAGCTCAGGACTAGCGGGAGGCCCGGGGAATGAGCAGTTCTTC.

V and J are TRBV3-1 (or the pseudogene TRBV3-2) and TRBJ2-3; 12 bases agree with TRBD2. V shed 4 bases, J shed 5 bases, and the junction held 7 bases outside the gene matches. The CDR3 sequence is 16 residues long. Looked up from germline, CDR1 is LGHDT and CDR2 is YNNKEL (reference sequence). The chain's CDR3 is CASSPGLAGKRDTQYF. The CDR3 DNA follows: TGTGCCAGCAGCCCCGGACTAGCGGGGAAGAGAGATACGCAGTATTTT.

Notes on this clone: A read error may account for a junction end that differs from germline. The chain recombines TRBV7-2 with TRBJ2-1; D is unclear. This CDR3 spans 14 amino acids. Looked up from germline, CDR1 is SGHTA and CDR2 is FQGNSA. CDR3 bases: TGTGCCAGCAGCTCCTTCTTTTCCTTCAATGAGCAGTTCTTC. Its protein product is CASSSFFSFNEQFF.

V is TRBV10-3 and J is TRBJ2-1, with D unclear. Germline CDR1 is ENHRY and CDR2 is SYGVKD. The CDR3 spans 12 residues. V was cut by 4 bases and J by 9 bases, with 10 bases left in between. CDR3 in DNA: TGTGCCATCAGTGGCGAATGGGGTGAGCAGTTCTTC. Amino acids: CAISGEWGEQFF.

The chain couples TRBV2 to TRBJ1-6; 10 nucleotides match TRBD1. The CDR3 is 17 amino acids. Germline values: CDR1 SNHLY, CDR2 FYNNEI. Trimming took 7 bases from V and 2 from J; bases not matched to a gene: 8. The CDR3 protein is CASTETGGSTYNSPLHF. DNA of the CDR3: TGTGCCAGCACCGAGACAGGGGGCTCCACCTATAATTCACCCCTCCACTTT.

This chain uses TRBV5-6 with TRBJ2-5, with D unresolved. Trimming stripped 4 bases from V and 7 bases from J, with 14 bases between. Germline CDR1 is SGHDT and CDR2 is YYEEEE. The CDR3 covers 13 residues. The chain's CDR3 is CASSPLLSGTQYF. DNA of the CDR3: TGTGCCAGCAGCCCTCTTCTGTCGGGGACCCAGTACTTC.

This clone appeared many times. The chain is built from TRBV13 and TRBJ1-2, with D unresolved. CDR1 and CDR2 (germline): PRHDT, FYEKMQ (reference sequence). The CDR3 has 14 amino acids. V was trimmed by 2 bases and J by 4 bases, leaving 11 bases between them. CDR3 coding DNA: TGTGCCAGCAGCTTAAATTCTCGGTTCTATGGCTACACCTTC. It encodes CASSLNSRFYGYTF.

The chain links TRBV4-1 to TRBJ2-5; D unresolved. V was pared by 4 bases and J by 2 bases, with 11 bases between. This CDR3 has 14 residues. CDR1 is MGHRA and CDR2 is YSYEKL in the germline V gene. CDR3 DNA sequence: TGCGCCAGCAGCCTTTCATGGAAACAAGAGACCCAGTACTTC. Its protein product is CASSLSWKQETQYF.

In this sample, this clone turned up a few times. The genes are TRBV3-1 (or the pseudogene TRBV3-2) and TRBJ2-7, with unresolved D. Trimming pared 4 bases from V and 3 bases from J, leaving 10 bases between. CDR1 LGHDT and CDR2 YNNKEL come from the germline V gene (reference sequence). The CDR3 is 13 residues long. CDR3 sequence: CASSPGPYYEQYF. In nucleotides, the CDR3 is TGTGCCAGCAGCCCCGGGCCCTACTACGAGCAGTACTTC.

The chain combines TRBV21-1 with TRBJ1-1. TRBV21-1 is shown as a pseudogene. The length of the CDR3 is 14 residues. The CDR3 coding sequence is TGTGCCAGCAGCAAAAATGGGGGGCCCGGTGAAGCTTTCTTT. The encoded protein is CASSKNGGPGEAFF.

The CDR3 DNA reads as TGTGCCAGCCAAGGAGGCCTCCGAGAGCAGTACTTC. The encoded protein is CASQGGLREQYF. The chain couples TRBV2 to TRBJ2-7; possible D gene TRBD2, 5 bases. CDR3 size: 12 residues. The V gene lost 8 bases and the J gene lost 7 bases, with 15 bases spanning the gap. Germline V gene lookup returns CDR1 SNHLY and CDR2 FYNNEI.

This rearrangement joins TRBV7-8 to TRBJ2-7; D is perhaps TRBD2 (6 bases). With 3 bases removed from V and 0 bases from J, the gap between germline ends came to 15 bases. This CDR3 comprises 16 residues. Germline CDR1 reads SGHVS; CDR2 reads FQNEAQ. The CDR3 region has the DNA TGTGCCAGCAGCTTGCAGCGGGCCGTGAGCTCCTACGAGCAGTACTTC. Translating it yields CASSLQRAVSSYEQYF.

V is TRBV5-1 and J is TRBJ1-2; D gene unclear. CDR1 SGHRS and CDR2 YFSETQ come from the germline V gene. V gave up 2 bases and J gave up 5 bases, with 7 bases separating them. The length of the CDR3 is 12 residues. The CDR3: CASSFDGYGYTF. The CDR3 coding sequence is TGCGCCAGCAGCTTCGACGGTTATGGCTACACCTTC.

CDR3 amino acids: CASSVRLAAYNEQFF. CDR3 coding DNA: TGTGCCAGCAGCGTACGTCTAGCGGCCTACAATGAGCAGTTCTTC. The rearrangement links TRBV9 to TRBJ2-1; 7 bases are a match to TRBD2. Looked up from germline, CDR1 is SGDLS and CDR2 is YYNGEE. The length of the CDR3 is 15 residues. With V trimmed by 1 base and J by 2 bases, 3 bases remained unmatched.

Worth noting for this clone: Relative to the germline gene, one junction end is altered; a read error may explain this. The rearrangement uses TRBV2 and TRBJ1-6; the D gene is possibly TRBD1 (6 bases). The CDR3 sequence is 16 residues long. Germline CDR1 is SNHLY and CDR2 is FYNNEI. CDR3 in amino acids: CASGDRIGTTNSPLHF. DNA of the CDR3: TGTGCCAGCGGTGACAGAATCGGGACAACGAATTCACCCCTCCACTTT.